The rows below give T cell receptor beta chains drawn from one sample of a study of beta chain features in type 1 diabetes. Only in-frame clones appear in the TCRdb table, and some are missing; sequencing was by immunoSEQ multiplex PCR. Of around 180,000 clones listed, around 7.8% are singletons. The sequenced sample consisted of central memory CD4+ T cells from blood. Receptors were obtained from a woman in her forties with type 1 diabetes. Both conserved end residues are part of each CDR3. Fields, in order: D gene, J gene, V gene, CDR3 protein. The D gene is left open where the match is weak.

TRBD1,TRBJ1-1,TRBV6-6,CASSRRQGANEAFF
.,TRBJ1-2,TRBV28,CATRLAEINYGYTF
.,TRBJ1-6,TRBV25-1,CASSLHGGNSPLHF
TRBD1,TRBJ1-1,TRBV6-1,CASSDNLQGANTEAFF
.,TRBJ1-6,TRBV11-2,CASSVLQTYNSPLHF
.,TRBJ1-5,TRBV7-9,CASSSTGDSNQPQHF
TRBD1,TRBJ2-5,TRBV7-2,CASSKQGGQETQYF
.,TRBJ1-2,TRBV2,CASSEGGIRSYGYTF
.,TRBJ2-5,TRBV28,CASTGPKRETQYF
TRBD2,TRBJ2-7,TRBV29-1,CSVSGTSGRAGYEQYF
TRBD1,TRBJ1-2,TRBV19,CASRWDRAFDGYTF
.,TRBJ1-5,TRBV29-1,CSVLTVWGNQPQHF
TRBD2,TRBJ2-7,TRBV9,CASSVSGTYEQYF
.,TRBJ2-7,TRBV7-9,CASSVLYEQYF
.,TRBJ2-1,TRBV10-3,CAISGEPQGNEQFF
TRBD1,TRBJ1-5,TRBV7-9,CASTLGTGPNQPQHF
TRBD1,TRBJ1-1,TRBV13,CASSTRDREAFF
.,TRBJ1-2,TRBV11-2,CASSLVAGIGDGYTF
TRBD2,TRBJ2-5,TRBV9,CASSVSPSGGETQYF
.,TRBJ1-2,TRBV19,CASSAPGLVGGYTF
.,TRBJ1-4,TRBV15,CATSPLRGKDEKLFF
.,TRBJ2-1,TRBV9,CASSSLTADNEQFF
.,TRBJ2-3,TRBV19,CASSPQSTVYTQYF